Below, 7 T cell receptor beta chains from the same sample are listed, as sequenced in a study of blood T cell repertoires in COVID-19. Repertoires were generated with immunoSEQ multiplex PCR, while TCRdb's copy carries only in-frame clones and drops some. The data show nearly 200,000 clones, with roughly four fifths seen just once and approximately 5.1% held by the top ten. Sequenced sample: peripheral blood. Every receptor here comes from a woman aged 70-85 years with active or convalescent COVID-19.

The rearrangement uses TRBV10-3 and TRBJ1-2, with D maybe TRBD1 (6 bases). V was clipped by 7 bases and J by 0 bases, with 12 bases between them. The CDR3 is 14 amino acids. Germline CDR1 and CDR2: ENHRY and SYGVKD. CDR3 bases: TGTGCCATCAATAGACAGGCTTCTAACTATGGCTACACCTTC. Protein: CAINRQASNYGYTF.

The chain links TRBV18 to TRBJ1-5, with a tentative D call TRBD1 (6 bases). Per the germline V gene, CDR1 is KGHSH and CDR2 is LQKENI. The length of the CDR3 is 13 residues. V was cut by 5 bases and J by 4 bases, with 9 bases left in between. This CDR3 reads CASSTDRNQPQHF. Here the CDR3 DNA reads TGTGCCAGCTCAACTGACAGGAATCAGCCCCAGCATTTT.

The J gene is TRBJ2-3, the V gene TRBV5-1, with D possibly TRBD2 on 5 matching bases. V was clipped by 1 base and J by 5 bases, with 17 bases between them. Germline assignment: CDR1 SGHRS and CDR2 YFSETQ. The CDR3 totals 16 residues. Here the CDR3 reads CASSLNPGRAGDTQYF. Here the CDR3 DNA reads TGCGCCAGCAGCTTGAATCCGGGCCGGGCGGGAGATACGCAGTATTTT.

The chain recombines TRBV9 with TRBJ2-2, with D uncertain. This CDR3 contains 15 residues. Germline lookup yields CDR1 SGDLS and CDR2 YYNGEE. With 0 bases removed from V and 0 bases from J, the gap between germline ends came to 6 bases. In DNA, the CDR3 is TGTGCCAGCAGCGTAGAGCAGGCGAACACCGGGGAGCTGTTTTTT. Encoded protein: CASSVEQANTGELFF.

Ten or more counts support this clone. The chain uses TRBV7-8 and TRBJ1-2; TRBD1 matches 7 bases. Germline-derived CDR1 and CDR2 are SGHVS and FQNEAQ. V trimming: 5 bases; J trimming: 2 bases; junction bases outside the gene matches: 5. This CDR3 comprises 14 residues. CDR3 in DNA: TGTGCCAGCAGCCCGGACAGGCTGAACTATGGCTACACCTTC. Its protein is CASSPDRLNYGYTF. The variable domain in full, with the rest retrieved from reference TRBV7-8 and TRBJ1-2, is GAGVSQSPRYKVAKRGQDVALRCDPISGHVSLFWYQQALGQGPEFLTYFQNEAQLDKSGLPSDRFFAERPEGSVSTLKIQRTQQEDSAVYLCASSPDRLNYGYTFGSGTRLTVV.

This sequence joins TRBV13 and TRBJ1-2; D ambiguous. Trimming took 1 base from V and 6 from J, leaving 12 bases between them. This CDR3 comprises 14 residues. Germline CDR1 and CDR2: PRHDT and FYEKMQ (reference sequence). The CDR3 loop reads CASSLDRGRNGYTF. CDR3 nucleotides: TGTGCCAGCAGCTTAGATCGGGGAAGGAATGGCTACACCTTC.

V gene TRBV5-1 combines with J gene TRBJ1-1; D possibly corresponds to TRBD1 (5 bases). CDR3 length: 13 amino acids. Trimming cost V 5 bases and J 4 bases, with 12 bases left between them. Germline CDR1 SGHRS, CDR2 YFSETQ. The chain's CDR3 is CASRIQEGTEAFF. Here the CDR3 DNA reads TGCGCCAGCAGAATACAGGAGGGCACTGAAGCTTTCTTT.